Presented here are 12 T cell receptor beta chains from one specimen sequenced in a study of graft-versus-host responses after intestinal transplantation. Clones were sequenced by immunoSEQ multiplex PCR, and TCRdb holds only the in-frame ones, with some missing. The table shows fewer than 110,000 clones, with about 87% occurring only once. These TCRs' antigens remain unknown. Sequences were derived from unstimulated CD4+ T cells sorted from spleen or lymph node cells, sampled before transplant. Source of these receptors: a human donor who was the organ donor for an intestinal transplant.

The chain links TRBV7-9 to TRBJ2-3; D assignment may be TRBD1 or TRBD2 (5 bases each). The CDR3 is 14 residues long. The germline V gene has CDR1 SEHNR and CDR2 FQNEAQ (reference sequence). Trimming took off 1 base at V and 6 bases at J, with 11 bases between the two ends. CDR3 DNA sequence: TGTGCCAGCAGCTTAGAGGGGACCTTGGATACGCAGTATTTT. Residues: CASSLEGTLDTQYF.

Worth noting for this clone: Given the absence of the conserved phenylalanine or tryptophan at the CDR3 end, a read error is likely. The chain is built from TRBV27 and TRBJ1-2; TRBD1 agrees at 9 bases. The V and J ends lost 5 bases and 8 bases, in that order; junction bases with no gene match: 6. CDR3 length equals 13 residues. Germline values: CDR1 MNHEY, CDR2 SMNVEV (reference sequence). The CDR3 protein is CASSRGTGWGYTL. The CDR3 DNA is TGTGCCAGCAGTCGCGGGACAGGGTGGGGCTACACCCTC.

This chain connects TRBV6-6 to TRBJ2-3; D is perhaps TRBD1 or TRBD2 (5 bases each). Germline V gene data show CDR1 as MNHNY and CDR2 as SVGAGI (reference sequence). CDR3 length equals 13 residues. The germline V and J ends were trimmed by 5 bases and 5 bases, with 11 bases remaining between them. Here the CDR3 reads CASSRVGEDTQYF. In DNA, the CDR3 is TGTGCCAGCAGTAGGGTGGGGGAAGATACGCAGTATTTT.

The rearrangement links TRBV5-1 to TRBJ2-3; D tentatively reads TRBD1 or TRBD2 (5 bases each). The CDR3 sequence is 15 residues long. Trimming stripped 3 bases from V and 2 bases from J, with 13 bases between. Germline V gene sequence: CDR1 SGHRS, CDR2 YFSETQ. This CDR3 reads CASSSTGRTTDTQYF. Written as DNA, the CDR3 is TGCGCCAGCAGCTCGACGGGACGAACCACAGATACGCAGTATTTT.

V is TRBV7-3 and J is TRBJ2-5; 13 positions match TRBD2. The CDR3 is 14 residues long. The junction had 1 base not matched to a gene; V was cut back by 4 bases and J by 5 bases. CDR1 is SGHTA and CDR2 is FQGTGA in the germline V gene. CDR3: CASSWTSGSETQYF. Here the CDR3 DNA reads TGTGCCAGCAGCTGGACTAGCGGGAGTGAGACCCAGTACTTC. The variable domain in full, with the rest retrieved from reference TRBV7-3 and TRBJ2-5, is GAGVSQTPSNKVTEKGKYVELRCDPISGHTALYWYRQSLGQGPEFLIYFQGTGAADDSGLPNDRFFAVRPEGSVSTLKIQRTERGDSAVYLCASSWTSGSETQYFGPGTRLLVL.

In this sample, this clone turned up once. V is TRBV4-1 and J is TRBJ1-6, with TRBD1 matching 9 bases. CDR3 length equals 17 residues. V shed 4 bases, J shed 5 bases, and the junction held 9 bases outside the gene matches. The germline CDR1 and CDR2 sequences are MGHRA and YSYEKL. This CDR3 is CASSPVGTGKNNSPLHF. In DNA, the CDR3 is TGCGCCAGCAGCCCAGTAGGGACAGGGAAGAATAATTCACCCCTCCACTTT.

Regarding this clone: Germline is not matched at one junction end, which may reflect a read error. The rearrangement joins TRBV4-1 to TRBJ1-4, with 9 bases lining up with TRBD1. The CDR3 runs 14 residues. The germline V gene encodes CDR1 MGHRA and CDR2 YSYEKL. Here the CDR3 DNA reads TGTGCCAGCAGCCGCGGACAGGGGAACGAAAAACTGTTTTTT. Its translation: CASSRGQGNEKLFF.

The V call is TRBV27, the J call TRBJ1-6; 8 bases agree with TRBD1. The CDR3 spans 16 residues. V lost 4 bases and J lost 0; bases outside the gene matches: 2. CDR1 is MNHEY, CDR2 SMNVEV, per germline (reference sequence). CDR3 bases: TGTGCCAGCAGTTGGACAGGGAGCTCCTATAATTCACCCCTCCACTTT. Translated, it gives CASSWTGSSYNSPLHF.

The chain recombines TRBV6-1 with TRBJ1-3, with 8 bases identical to TRBD1. CDR1 is MNHNS and CDR2 is SASEGT in the germline V gene. After removal of 5 bases from V and 4 bases from J, the junction contained 4 bases not matched to a gene. The CDR3 contains 14 residues. CDR3 in amino acids: CASSWDRSGNTIYF. CDR3 nucleotides: TGTGCCAGCAGTTGGGACAGGTCCGGAAACACCATATATTTT.

The chain recombines TRBV28 with TRBJ1-2; perhaps TRBD1 as D (5 bases). Germline-derived CDR1 and CDR2 are MDHEN and SYDVKM. The V gene lost 1 base and the J gene lost 1 base, with 13 bases spanning the gap. The CDR3 is 16 amino acids. The CDR3 region is CASSLFRLGGNYGYTF. The CDR3 DNA reads as TGTGCCAGCAGTTTATTCCGTTTGGGGGGTAACTATGGCTACACCTTC.

This chain joins TRBV9 and TRBJ2-3, with no clear D. V dropped 0 bases and J dropped 6 bases, with 14 bases sitting between them. The CDR3 length is 15 residues. The germline V gene encodes CDR1 SGDLS and CDR2 YYNGEE. The CDR3 is CASSVAPLTTDTQYF. DNA for the CDR3: TGTGCCAGCAGCGTAGCCCCCTTGACCACTGATACGCAGTATTTT.

The rearrangement joins TRBV9 to TRBJ2-7, with 7 bases lining up with TRBD1. CDR3 length: 15 residues. V shed 3 bases and J 3 bases; nucleotides not matched to a gene: 9. Germline-derived CDR1 and CDR2 are SGDLS and YYNGEE. As DNA, the CDR3 is TGTGCCAGCAGCGGGCACGGGACAGACAACTACGAGCAGTACTTC. This codes for CASSGHGTDNYEQYF.